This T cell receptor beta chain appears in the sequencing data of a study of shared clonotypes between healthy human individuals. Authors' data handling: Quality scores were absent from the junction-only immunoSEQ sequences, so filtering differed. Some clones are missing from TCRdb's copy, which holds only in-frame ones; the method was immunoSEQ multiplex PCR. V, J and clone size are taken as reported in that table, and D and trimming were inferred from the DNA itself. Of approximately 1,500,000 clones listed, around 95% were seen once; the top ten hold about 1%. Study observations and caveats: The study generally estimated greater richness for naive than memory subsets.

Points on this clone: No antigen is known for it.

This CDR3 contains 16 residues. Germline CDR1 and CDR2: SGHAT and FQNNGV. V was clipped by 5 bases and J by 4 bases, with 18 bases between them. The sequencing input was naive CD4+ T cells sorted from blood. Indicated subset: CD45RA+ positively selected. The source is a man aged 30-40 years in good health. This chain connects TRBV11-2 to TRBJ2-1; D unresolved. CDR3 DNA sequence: TGTGCCAGCAGCCCCCCTTTGGGCCAATTGTACAATGAGCAGTTCTTC. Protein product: CASSPPLGQLYNEQFF.